This is a list of T cell receptor beta chains from one sample in a study of blood T cell repertoires in COVID-19. Using immunoSEQ multiplex PCR, the repertoire was profiled, and TCRdb retains in-frame clones only, with some absent. This sample has 25,000 to 35,000 clones, with 84% found just once. The sequenced sample consisted of peripheral blood. The receptors here all came from a man aged 65 to 85 with active COVID-19. The CDR3 runs from the conserved cysteine through the conserved F or W. D genes are given only for firm matches. Clone size appears in some rows only: once, few, many, or a class for an expanded clone.

cdr3_length j_call v_call clone_size d_call cdr3_aa cdr3_nt
14 TRBJ1-6 TRBV7-9 . . CASNQLASGSPLHF TGTGCCAGCAACCAACTCGCATCAGGGTCACCCCTCCACTTT
14 TRBJ1-1 TRBV7-8 . TRBD1 CASSDRDGDTEAFF TGTGCCAGCAGCGACAGGGATGGGGACACTGAAGCTTTCTTT
16 TRBJ2-6 TRBV29-1 . TRBD1 CSVLGQVFSGANVLTF TGCAGCGTTCTGGGACAGGTGTTCTCTGGGGCCAACGTCCTGACTTTC
15 TRBJ2-7 TRBV27 . . CASRPFLGSSYEQYF TGTGCCAGCAGACCCTTCCTTGGTAGCTCCTACGAGCAGTACTTC
14 TRBJ2-1 TRBV28 . TRBD2 CASSELAGGRRSFF TGTGCCAGCAGCGAACTAGCGGGGGGGCGAAGGTCGTTCTTC
18 TRBJ2-4 TRBV28 . . CASSLGRGPWGAKNIQYF TGTGCCAGCAGTTTGGGCAGGGGACCCTGGGGAGCCAAAAACATTCAGTACTTC
14 TRBJ2-3 TRBV6-6 . . CASSYGGWTWPQYF TGTGCCAGCAGTTACGGGGGGTGGACGTGGCCGCAGTATTTT
15 TRBJ1-6 TRBV18 . TRBD1 CASSPLQGNNSPLHF TGTGCCAGCTCACCACTACAGGGGAATAATTCACCCCTCCACTTT
14 TRBJ1-1 TRBV5-1 . . CASSLDSQATEAFF TGCGCCAGCAGCTTAGACAGCCAGGCTACTGAAGCTTTCTTT
14 TRBJ2-5 TRBV19 . . CASSSSSGWQTQYF TGTGCCAGTAGTTCCTCATCAGGGTGGCAGACCCAGTACTTC
12 TRBJ2-5 TRBV30 . . CAWSWAGETQYF TGTGCCTGGAGTTGGGCGGGAGAGACCCAGTACTTC
13 TRBJ2-3 TRBV12-3/TRBV12-4 . TRBD2 CASSLGLAGAAYF TGTGCCAGCAGTTTAGGACTAGCGGGGGCCGCGTATTTT
15 TRBJ1-4 TRBV11-3 . . CASSLGSATNEKLFF TGTGCCAGCAGCTTAGGCAGTGCAACTAATGAAAAACTGTTTTTT
14 TRBJ2-6 TRBV5-6 . . CASSLTPGANVLTF TGTGCCAGCAGCTTGACACCTGGGGCCAACGTCCTGACTTTC
13 TRBJ1-5 TRBV7-9 few . CASSRTADQPQHF TGTGCCAGCAGCCGGACAGCCGATCAGCCCCAGCATTTT
13 TRBJ2-1 TRBV6-6 once TRBD1 CASSRQGTNEQFF TGTGCCAGCAGTCGACAGGGGACCAATGAGCAGTTCTTC
15 TRBJ2-3 TRBV5-1 . . CASSPGGVNTDTQYF TGCGCCAGCAGCCCAGGAGGGGTGAACACAGATACGCAGTATTTT
16 TRBJ1-4 TRBV21-1 . . CATCVQGALMNEKLFF TGTGCCACCTGCGTGCAGGGGGCGCTTATGAATGAAAAACTGTTTTTT
14 TRBJ1-6 TRBV28 once . CASRPTRDNSPLHF TGTGCCAGCAGGCCGACACGAGATAATTCACCCCTCCACTTT
16 TRBJ1-5 TRBV28 . TRBD1 CASSPAGQGRNQPQHF TGTGCCAGCAGTCCTGCGGGACAGGGGCGAAATCAGCCCCAGCATTTT
15 TRBJ2-5 TRBV25-1 . . CASSSTQGRVETQYF TGTGCCAGCAGTTCCACCCAGGGGCGAGTGGAGACCCAGTACTTC
14 TRBJ2-1 TRBV7-9 . . CASSLDSRNNEQFF TGTGCCAGCAGCTTGGACTCGAGAAACAATGAGCAGTTCTTC
14 TRBJ1-1 TRBV6-5 . . CASSPDRRSTEAFF TGTGCCAGCAGTCCTGACAGGCGGTCCACTGAAGCTTTCTTT
13 TRBJ2-1 TRBV7-2 . TRBD2 CASERGTFNEQFF TGTGCCAGCGAGCGGGGAACATTCAATGAGCAGTTCTTC
14 TRBJ1-1 TRBV19 . TRBD1 CASNRDDRDTEAFF TGTGCCAGTAATAGAGACGACAGGGACACTGAAGCTTTCTTT
12 TRBJ2-1 TRBV5-1 . . CASRRDGDKQFF TGCGCCAGCCGCAGGGATGGGGACAAGCAGTTCTTC
15 TRBJ1-2 TRBV6-5 . TRBD1 CASGGGQGHNYGYTF TGTGCCAGCGGGGGGGGACAGGGCCACAACTATGGCTACACCTTC
17 TRBJ2-2 TRBV7-5 . . CVRSLVWGQGVDGELFF TGTGTCAGAAGCTTAGTTTGGGGACAGGGGGTTGACGGGGAGCTGTTTTTT
14 TRBJ1-1 TRBV4-1 . . CASSQRVGGEGAFF TGCGCCAGCAGCCAGAGGGTAGGGGGAGAGGGGGCTTTCTTT
12 TRBJ1-5 TRBV27 . . CASSPPYQPQHF TGTGCCAGCAGTCCCCCATATCAGCCCCAGCATTTT
15 TRBJ2-2 TRBV2 . . CASSGDRGNTGELFF TGTGCCAGCAGTGGTGATAGAGGGAACACCGGGGAGCTGTTTTTT
16 TRBJ2-3 TRBV9 . TRBD2 CASSVEGGGAADTQYF TGTGCCAGCAGCGTAGAAGGCGGGGGGGCCGCAGATACGCAGTATTTT
14 TRBJ1-2 TRBV28 . . CASSSSTVNYGYTF TGTGCCAGCAGCTCCTCGACAGTTAACTATGGCTACACCTTC
13 TRBJ2-7 TRBV6-2/TRBV6-3 . TRBD2 CASSPLAGGEQYF TGTGCCAGCAGCCCACTAGCGGGGGGCGAGCAGTACTTC
12 TRBJ2-3 TRBV6-6 . . CASRSVTDTQYF TGTGCCAGCCGCAGCGTCACAGATACGCAGTATTTT
13 TRBJ1-2 TRBV2 once TRBD1 CASSEQGEYGYTF TGTGCCAGCAGTGAACAGGGGGAGTATGGCTACACCTTC
16 TRBJ1-5 TRBV2 . . CASSEWGGFSNQPQHF TGTGCCAGCAGTGAATGGGGGGGCTTTAGCAATCAGCCCCAGCATTTT
14 TRBJ1-5 TRBV10-3 few TRBD1 CAIRGQGTNQPQHF TGTGCCATCAGGGGACAGGGAACCAATCAGCCCCAGCATTTT
15 TRBJ1-6 TRBV6-5 . . CASSRGGGTFSPLHF TGTGCCAGCAGTCGAGGGGGGGGAACATTTTCACCCCTCCACTTT
15 TRBJ2-3 TRBV9 few . CASSVGGTSRDTQYF TGTGCCAGCAGCGTAGGGGGGACTTCTCGAGATACGCAGTATTTT
20 TRBJ1-4 TRBV6-1 once TRBD1 CASSAKPEISRGRVNEKLFF TGTGCCAGCAGTGCAAAACCAGAGATATCCAGGGGGCGGGTTAATGAAAAACTGTTTTTT
15 TRBJ1-6 TRBV6-2/TRBV6-3 . . CASSRDGSYNSPLHF TGTGCCAGCAGTCGCGACGGGAGCTATAATTCACCCCTCCACTTT
13 TRBJ2-1 TRBV3-1/TRBV3-2 . . CASSQDLPNEQFF TGTGCCAGCAGCCAAGATCTCCCCAATGAGCAGTTCTTC
12 TRBJ1-2 TRBV29-1 . . CSAGAGLYGYTF TGCAGCGCCGGCGCGGGGTTATATGGCTACACCTTC
13 TRBJ2-5 TRBV7-8 once . CASSLGTQETQYF TGTGCCAGCAGCTTGGGGACTCAGGAGACCCAGTACTTC
14 TRBJ2-3 TRBV6-5 many . CASSGVKGTDTQYF TGTGCCAGCTCGGGAGTTAAAGGCACAGATACGCAGTATTTT
14 TRBJ2-1 TRBV13 once . CASSGRDSYNEQFF TGTGCCAGCAGCGGTAGAGACTCCTACAATGAGCAGTTCTTC
13 TRBJ2-7 TRBV12-3/TRBV12-4 . . CASSISVSYEQYF TGTGCCAGCAGTATATCGGTCTCCTACGAGCAGTACTTC
16 TRBJ1-6 TRBV4-3 . . CASSLRQSSYNSPLHF TGCGCCAGCAGCCTACGACAGAGCTCCTATAATTCACCCCTCCACTTT
17 TRBJ2-5 TRBV28 . TRBD2 CASSPHGRAGGQETQYF TGTGCCAGCAGTCCCCATGGTCGGGCGGGGGGGCAAGAGACCCAGTACTTC